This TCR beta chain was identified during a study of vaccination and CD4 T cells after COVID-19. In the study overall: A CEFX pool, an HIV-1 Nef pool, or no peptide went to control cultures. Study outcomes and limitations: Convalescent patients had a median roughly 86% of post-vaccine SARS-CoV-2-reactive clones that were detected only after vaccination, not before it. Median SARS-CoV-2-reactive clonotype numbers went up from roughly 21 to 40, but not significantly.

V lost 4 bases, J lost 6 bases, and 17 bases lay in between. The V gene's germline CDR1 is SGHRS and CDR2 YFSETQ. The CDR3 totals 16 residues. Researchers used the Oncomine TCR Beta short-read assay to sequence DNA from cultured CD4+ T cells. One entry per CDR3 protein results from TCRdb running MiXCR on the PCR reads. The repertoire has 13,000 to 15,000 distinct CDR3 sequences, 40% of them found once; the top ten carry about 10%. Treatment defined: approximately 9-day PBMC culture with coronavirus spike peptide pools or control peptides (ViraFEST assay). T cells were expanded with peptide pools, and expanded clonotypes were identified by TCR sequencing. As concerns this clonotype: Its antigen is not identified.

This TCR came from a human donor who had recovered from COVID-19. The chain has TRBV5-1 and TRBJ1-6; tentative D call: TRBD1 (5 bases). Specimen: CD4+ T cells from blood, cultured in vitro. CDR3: CASSALQGGGNSPLHF. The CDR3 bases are TGCGCCAGCAGCGCCCTCCAGGGTGGCGGTAATTCACCCCTCCACTTT.